This T cell receptor (beta chain) is drawn from a study of Graves' ophthalmopathy and Graves' hyperthyroidism. Germline V gives CDR1 SGHTA, CDR2 FQGNSA. The CDR3 contains 15 residues. V was clipped by 5 bases and J by 3 bases; unmatched bases: 7. TCR beta CDR3 amplification used RNA transcripts. RT-PCR was first run with HTBI primers, then multiplex PCR in a second round. From the multiplex PCR reads, TCRdb called clonotypes with MiXCR, one entry per CDR3 protein. The sample records more than 1,000,000 distinct CDR3 sequences, roughly two fifths being singletons. This clonotype was seen at least ten times.

The sequencing input was peripheral blood or thyroid tissue (not recorded which). The rearrangement links TRBV7-2 to TRBJ2-5, with 9 bases matching TRBD1. This TCR derives from an adult man with Graves' hyperthyroidism. The CDR3 loop is CASSATGTGKETQYF. The CDR3 region has the DNA TGTGCCAGCAGCGCCACCGGGACAGGGAAAGAGACCCAGTACTTC.